The 25 T cell receptor beta chains below all came from one sample that was sequenced in a study of CD8+ T cells in alopecia areata. cDNA prepared by RNA extraction and subsequent reverse transcription served as the template for sequencing. Clones were read by immunoSEQ multiplex PCR, and TCRdb kept only the in-frame ones, dropping some. The sample comprises some 100,000 clones, less than 45% of which are singletons, and approximately 3.1% rests with the top ten. The specimen sequenced was CD4+ T cells sorted from blood. The receptors were gathered from a human donor with alopecia areata.

The chain is built from TRBV6-5 and TRBJ2-2, with D uncertain. The CDR3 runs 11 residues. V was clipped by 9 bases and J by 5 bases, with 7 bases between them. Per the germline V gene, CDR1 is MNHEY and CDR2 is SVGAGI. The CDR3 coding sequence is TGTGCCAGTAGGTTGACCGGGGAGCTGTTTTTT. Its protein is CASRLTGELFF.

This clone was observed a handful of times. The chain uses TRBV7-3 and TRBJ2-2; 8 bases are shared with TRBD1. Germline trimming cut 5 bases from V and 7 bases from J; bases unmatched to any gene: 9. The V gene's germline CDR1 is SGHTA and CDR2 FQGTGA. This CDR3 comprises 15 residues. The CDR3 sequence: CASSRQGMVGGELFF. In nucleotides, the CDR3 is TGTGCCAGCAGCAGACAGGGGATGGTGGGCGGGGAGCTGTTTTTT.

This chain uses TRBV30 with TRBJ2-7, with D maybe TRBD2 (5 bases). CDR1 is GTSNPN, CDR2 SVGIG, per germline (reference sequence). Trimming pared 0 bases from V and 0 bases from J, leaving 12 bases between. The CDR3 sequence is 15 residues long. This chain's CDR3 is CAWSVLLGSSYEQYF. The CDR3 nucleotides are TGTGCCTGGAGTGTACTATTGGGGAGCTCCTACGAGCAGTACTTC.

The chain couples TRBV29-1 to TRBJ2-3, with D possibly being TRBD1 (6 bases). V shed 4 bases and J shed 4 bases, with 15 bases lying between them. This CDR3 is built from 14 residues. Germline V gene sequence: CDR1 SQVTM, CDR2 ANQGSEA. The CDR3 DNA follows: TGCAGCGTTGTCGACAGGATGAGGGCAGATACGCAGTATTTT. Translated, it gives CSVVDRMRADTQYF.

This clone was observed a handful of times. The V and J genes are TRBV29-1 and TRBJ2-7; 7 positions match TRBD2. The J segment lost 0 bases and the V segment lost 7 bases, leaving 9 bases of the junction unmatched. The CDR3 contains 14 residues. In germline, CDR1 is SQVTM, CDR2 ANQGSEA. The CDR3 DNA reads TGCAGCGCTGGGGGGGAAAGGACCTCCTACGAGCAGTACTTC. This codes for CSAGGERTSYEQYF.

This clone was seen a handful of times. The CDR3 spells CASRGTSKNIQYF. The CDR3 DNA sequence: TGTGCCAGCAGGGGGACTAGTAAAAACATTCAGTACTTC. The chain recombines TRBV27 with TRBJ2-4, with TRBD2 identical over 8 bases. The CDR3 totals 13 residues. V was pared by 6 bases and J by 4 bases, with 2 bases of the junction left unmatched. The germline V gene has CDR1 MNHEY and CDR2 SMNVEV (reference sequence).

This clone was observed a handful of times. The genes are TRBV4-3 and TRBJ2-2; D gene ambiguous. There are 13 residues in the CDR3. CDR1 and CDR2 (germline): LGHNA, YSLEER. The germline V and J ends were trimmed by 2 bases and 0 bases, with 1 base remaining between them. In nucleotides, the CDR3 is TGCGCCAGCAGCCAACCGAACACCGGGGAGCTGTTTTTT. As protein: CASSQPNTGELFF.

The chain carries TRBV6-6 and TRBJ2-5; 7 nucleotides match TRBD1. This CDR3 has 16 amino acids. J lost 4 bases, V lost 4 bases, and 12 bases had no gene match. Germline values: CDR1 MNHNY, CDR2 SVGAGI (reference sequence). The CDR3 DNA reads as TGTGCCAGCAGTTCATACAAGGGGGCTGGTGGAGAGACCCAGTACTTC. Its translation is CASSSYKGAGGETQYF.

This clone has just a few counts. The genes are TRBV29-1 and TRBJ2-7; TRBD2 matches at 7 bases. From germline, CDR1 is SQVTM and CDR2 ANQGSEA. The CDR3 spans 13 residues. With V trimmed by 7 bases and J by 6 bases, 12 bases remained unmatched. The CDR3 nucleotides read TGCAGCGCCGGGGGGACTCAGAGAGGCGAGCAGTACTTC. It encodes CSAGGTQRGEQYF.

About this clone itself: Other DNA sequences in the sample encode the same CDR3. The chain couples TRBV29-1 to TRBJ1-1; D gene uncertain. In germline, CDR1 is SQVTM, CDR2 ANQGSEA. CDR3 length equals 12 residues. V lost 4 bases to trimming and J lost 0 bases, with 6 bases between them. The CDR3 nucleotides read TGCAGCGTTGGTGGACTGAACACTGAAGCTTTCTTT. Encoded protein: CSVGGLNTEAFF. Full variable domain (missing parts from reference TRBV29-1 and TRBJ1-1): SAVISQKPSRDICQRGTSLTIQCQVDSQVTMMFWYRQQPGQSLTLIATANQGSEATYESGFVIDKFPISRPNLTFSTLTVSNMSPEDSSIYLCSVGGLNTEAFFGQGTRLTVV.

This rearrangement joins TRBV7-2 to TRBJ2-6, with TRBD1 identical over 8 bases. After removal of 6 bases from V and 0 bases from J, the junction contained 4 bases not matched to a gene. CDR1 SGHTA and CDR2 FQGNSA come from the germline V gene. The CDR3 is made up of 16 amino acids. The CDR3: CASRRGQDSGANVLTF. CDR3 nucleotides: TGTGCCAGCAGGCGGGGACAGGACTCTGGGGCCAACGTCCTGACTTTC.

This chain's CDR3 is CASRLAGGADTQYF. In nucleotides, the CDR3 is TGTGCCAGCCGACTAGCGGGAGGAGCAGATACGCAGTATTTT. V gene TRBV28 combines with J gene TRBJ2-3; 13 bases fit TRBD2. V shed 8 bases, J shed 4 bases, and the junction held 3 bases outside the gene matches. Germline CDR1 is MDHEN and CDR2 is SYDVKM. The CDR3 runs 14 residues.

The chain employs TRBV29-1 and TRBJ2-1, with D maybe TRBD1 (6 bases). The CDR3 spans 12 residues. V was pared by 5 bases and J by 7 bases, with 12 bases between. Germline assignment: CDR1 SQVTM and CDR2 ANQGSEA. CDR3 protein: CSVSRDKNEQFF. The CDR3 DNA reads TGCAGCGTTTCTCGGGACAAGAATGAGCAGTTCTTC.

The chain joins TRBV29-1 to TRBJ1-2; 8 bases line up with TRBD1. The CDR3 loop spans 13 amino acids. V was clipped by 7 bases and J by 4 bases; unmatched bases: 8. Per the germline V gene, CDR1 is SQVTM and CDR2 is ANQGSEA. The CDR3 coding sequence is TGCAGCGCCCAGGGGGCGGCGAGCTATGGCTACACCTTC. Translation: CSAQGAASYGYTF.

This clone was seen a handful of times. The gene calls are TRBV29-1 and TRBJ2-1, with 12 nucleotides matching TRBD2. CDR3 length: 13 residues. Per germline, CDR1 SQVTM and CDR2 ANQGSEA. V lost 4 bases and J lost 6; bases outside the gene matches: 1. The CDR3 sequence: CSVGGLAGNEQFF. Written as DNA, the CDR3 is TGCAGCGTTGGGGGACTAGCGGGCAATGAGCAGTTCTTC.

The chain employs TRBV11-2 and TRBJ2-6; 7 nucleotides align to TRBD1. Per germline, CDR1 SGHAT and CDR2 FQNNGV. V lost 5 bases and J lost 2; bases outside the gene matches: 9. This CDR3 is built from 17 residues. CDR3 coding DNA: TGTGCCAGCAGCGTCTCCTCCGGGACAGCTGGGGCCAACGTCCTGACTTTC. Its translation: CASSVSSGTAGANVLTF.

In DNA, the CDR3 is TGCGCCAGCAGCCAAGGCGTAATGAACACTGAAGCTTTCTTT. This codes for CASSQGVMNTEAFF. V gene TRBV4-3 combines with J gene TRBJ1-1; no definite D call. The germline CDR1 and CDR2 sequences are LGHNA and YSLEER. CDR3 length equals 14 residues. V shed 1 base and J shed 0 bases, with 6 bases lying between them.

The chain is built from TRBV5-4 and TRBJ2-6; a possible D gene is TRBD1 (5 bases). Looked up from germline, CDR1 is SGHNT and CDR2 is YYREEE (reference sequence). V was clipped by 1 base and J by 1 base, with 6 bases between them. The CDR3 is 15 residues long. CDR3 sequence: CASSLTGSGANVLTF. For the CDR3, the DNA is TGTGCCAGCAGCTTGACAGGATCTGGGGCCAACGTCCTGACTTTC.

This clone appeared a few times. This chain joins TRBV7-9 and TRBJ2-7, with D possibly matching TRBD1 (6 bases). Trimming took 1 base from V and 2 from J, leaving 12 bases between them. Looked up from germline, CDR1 is SEHNR and CDR2 is FQNEAQ (reference sequence). This CDR3 spans 15 amino acids. In DNA form, the CDR3 reads TGTGCCAGCAGCTTAGAACAGGGCTCTGCCTACGAGCAGTACTTC. Its translation: CASSLEQGSAYEQYF.

CDR3 residues: CASSQGHWRLGNLGNQPQHF. The DNA for the CDR3 is TGCGCCAGCAGTCAGGGACATTGGCGGTTGGGGAATTTAGGCAATCAGCCCCAGCATTTT. The chain employs TRBV23-1 and TRBJ1-5, with D possibly matching TRBD1 (6 bases). TRBV23-1 is an ORF; its function is uncertain. The V end lost 3 bases, the J end lost 2 bases, and 26 bases lay between the germline ends. This CDR3 comprises 20 residues.

The V gene is TRBV11-2, the J gene TRBJ2-1; 8 bases agree with TRBD2. The CDR3 loop spans 14 amino acids. V dropped 5 bases and J dropped 6; count of bases not matched to a gene: 6. Germline V gives CDR1 SGHAT, CDR2 FQNNGV. The chain's CDR3 is CASSPRTSLNEQFF. The CDR3 nucleotides read TGTGCCAGCAGCCCGAGGACTAGCCTCAATGAGCAGTTCTTC.

The V gene is TRBV7-2, the J gene TRBJ2-7; D is possibly TRBD2 (5 bases). The V gene's germline CDR1 is SGHTA and CDR2 FQGNSA. The CDR3 has 14 amino acids. V gave up 5 bases and J gave up 8 bases, with 19 bases separating them. CDR3 nucleotides: TGTGCCAGCAGCCTAGGTGGAGGATCCGGGAAGCAGTACTTC. Its translation is CASSLGGGSGKQYF.

This clone has a handful of counts. V usage is TRBV5-6 and J usage is TRBJ1-2; TRBD1 might be the D (5 bases). V lost 3 bases and J 5 bases, leaving 8 bases between the germline ends. The CDR3 is made up of 12 amino acids. Per the germline V gene, CDR1 is SGHDT and CDR2 is YYEEEE. The CDR3 DNA sequence: TGTGCCAGCAGCTCCAGGGTTTATGGCTACACCTTC. It codes for CASSSRVYGYTF.

This clone came up a few times. The V and J genes are TRBV29-1 and TRBJ1-2; D not resolved. Germline CDR1 reads SQVTM; CDR2 reads ANQGSEA. This CDR3 comprises 13 residues. V lost 1 base and J 0 bases, leaving 6 bases between the germline ends. CDR3 DNA: TGCAGCGTTGAAGTGCGTGCTAACTATGGCTACACCTTC. Its translation is CSVEVRANYGYTF.

This clone was detected a few times. The CDR3 nucleotides are TGTGCCTGGAGTGTAGCGGGAGGGGAGCAGTTCTTC. Translating it yields CAWSVAGGEQFF. The chain has TRBV30 and TRBJ2-1; TRBD2 agrees at 10 bases. Unmatched junction bases numbered 0, after V lost 0 bases and J lost 10 bases. In germline, CDR1 is GTSNPN, CDR2 SVGIG (reference sequence). This CDR3 spans 12 amino acids.